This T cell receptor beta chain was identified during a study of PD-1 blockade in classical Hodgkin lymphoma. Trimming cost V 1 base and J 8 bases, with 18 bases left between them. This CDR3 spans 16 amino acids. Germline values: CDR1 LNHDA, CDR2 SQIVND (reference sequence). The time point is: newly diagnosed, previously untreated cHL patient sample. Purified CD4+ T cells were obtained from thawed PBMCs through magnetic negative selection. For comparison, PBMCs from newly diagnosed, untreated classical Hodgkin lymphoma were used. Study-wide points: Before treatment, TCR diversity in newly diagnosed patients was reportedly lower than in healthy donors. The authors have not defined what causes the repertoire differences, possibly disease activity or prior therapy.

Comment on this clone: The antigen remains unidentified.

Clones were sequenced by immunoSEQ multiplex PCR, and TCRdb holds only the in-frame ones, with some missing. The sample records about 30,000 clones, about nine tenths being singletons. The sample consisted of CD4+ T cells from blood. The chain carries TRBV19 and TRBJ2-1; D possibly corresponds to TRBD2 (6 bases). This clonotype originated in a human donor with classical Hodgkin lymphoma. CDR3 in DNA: TGTGCCAGTAGTATAGTCCCGACTCCCCCGGGGGATGAGCAGTTCTTC. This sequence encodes CASSIVPTPPGDEQFF.